The following is a T cell receptor (beta chain) sequence with its context. The antigen is undetermined. Germline assignment: CDR1 MDHEN and CDR2 SYDVKM. This CDR3 has 17 amino acids. V was trimmed by 10 bases and J by 0 bases, leaving 25 bases between them. The sample belongs to a study of cytomegalovirus exposure and HLA in healthy donors. Study context: T cells numbering about 200 million yielded 100 million to 120 million unique TCR beta sequences in an earlier analysis. The study's findings and limits: As confirmed in vitro, three CMV-associated chains were specific for CMV antigens. According to a later analysis, donors in an Asian-associated ancestry cluster reportedly had fewer N-insertions than the roughly 720-donor mean.

The PCR employed 60 Vbeta primers together with 13 Jbeta primers. Authors' processing steps: Counted up in a later analysis, unique TCR beta chains came to around 80 million, with around 9.9 million shared. TCRdb's copy holds only in-frame clones and misses some; the assay was immunoSEQ multiplex PCR. The DNA was the basis for D and trimming; V, J and clone size are from that table. The sample lists approximately 170,000 clones; 79% were seen once. Material for sequencing was PBMCs. This clonotype originated in a woman aged 18-29 years in good health and CMV-seronegative. The chain uses TRBV28 and TRBJ2-7; TRBD2 is a possible D gene (6 bases). The chain's CDR3 is CATIHMEGRVNSYEQYF. The CDR3 DNA reads as TGTGCCACCATTCATATGGAGGGACGGGTAAACTCCTACGAGCAGTACTTC.